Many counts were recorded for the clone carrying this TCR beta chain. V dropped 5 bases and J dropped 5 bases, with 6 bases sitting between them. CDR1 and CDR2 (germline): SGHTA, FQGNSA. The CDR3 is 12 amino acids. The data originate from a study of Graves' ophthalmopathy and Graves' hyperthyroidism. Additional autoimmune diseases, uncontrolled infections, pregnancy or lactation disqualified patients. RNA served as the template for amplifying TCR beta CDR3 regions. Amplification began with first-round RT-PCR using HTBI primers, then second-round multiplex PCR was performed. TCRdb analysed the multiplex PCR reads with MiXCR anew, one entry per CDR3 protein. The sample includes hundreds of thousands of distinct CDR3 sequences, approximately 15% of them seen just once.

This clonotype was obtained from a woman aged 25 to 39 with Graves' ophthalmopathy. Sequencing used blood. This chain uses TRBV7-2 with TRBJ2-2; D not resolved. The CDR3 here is CASSTRTGELFF. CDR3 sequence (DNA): TGTGCCAGCAGCACCCGAACCGGGGAGCTGTTTTTT.